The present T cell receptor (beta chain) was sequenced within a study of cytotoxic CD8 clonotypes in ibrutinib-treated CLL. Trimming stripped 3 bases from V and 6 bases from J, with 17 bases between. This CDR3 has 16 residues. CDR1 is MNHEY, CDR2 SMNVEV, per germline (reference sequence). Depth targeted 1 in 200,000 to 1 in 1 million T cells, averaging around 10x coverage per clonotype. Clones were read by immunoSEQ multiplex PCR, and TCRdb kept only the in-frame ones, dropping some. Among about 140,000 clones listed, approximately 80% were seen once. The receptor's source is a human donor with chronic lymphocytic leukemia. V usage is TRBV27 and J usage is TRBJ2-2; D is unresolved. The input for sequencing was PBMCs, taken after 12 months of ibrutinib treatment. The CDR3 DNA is TGTGCCAGCAGTTTTCCTCGTGGCGGTTGGTCCGGGGAGCTGTTTTTT. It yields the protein CASSFPRGGWSGELFF.